This record concerns one TCR beta chain sequence. Its antigen is unidentified. The method was immunoSEQ multiplex PCR; TCRdb's version includes in-frame clones alone and lacks a portion of them. The sample carries approximately 170,000 clones, more than 90% recorded once. This entry belongs to a study of T cell responses to AZD1222 COVID-19 vaccine. Study as a whole: Some second doses came at about 4 weeks and others at about 12 weeks; these were pooled. Study-level results: Epitopes outside B.1.351 and B.1.1.7 mutated regions reportedly drew nearly half of spike TCRs. Breadth and depth of Spike-specific TCRs rose after two AZD1222 doses.

V was trimmed by 11 bases and J by 4 bases, leaving 21 bases between them. CDR1 is LNHDA, CDR2 SQIVND, per germline (reference sequence). This CDR3 comprises 15 residues. The sample consisted of peripheral blood, taken on day 0 of AZD1222 vaccination. The clonotype was recovered from an adult in good health. This chain links TRBV19 with TRBJ2-1; TRBD1 or TRBD2 may be the D gene (5 bases each). The CDR3 DNA follows: TGTGCCGCTAGCCCGGTCCGGGGACGGTACAATGAGCAGTTCTTC. Its protein product is CAASPVRGRYNEQFF.